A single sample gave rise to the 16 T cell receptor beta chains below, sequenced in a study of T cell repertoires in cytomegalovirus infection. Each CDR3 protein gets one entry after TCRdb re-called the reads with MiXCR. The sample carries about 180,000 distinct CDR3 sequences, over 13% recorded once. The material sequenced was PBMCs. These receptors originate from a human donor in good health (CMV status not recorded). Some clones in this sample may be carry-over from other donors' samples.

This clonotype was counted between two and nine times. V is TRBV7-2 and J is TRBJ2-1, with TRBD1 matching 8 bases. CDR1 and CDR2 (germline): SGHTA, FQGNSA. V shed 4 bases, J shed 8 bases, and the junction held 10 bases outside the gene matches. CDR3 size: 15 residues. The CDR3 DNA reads TGTGCCAGCAGCTCAAGGACAGGGCGGGACGATGAGCAGTTCTTC. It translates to CASSSRTGRDDEQFF.

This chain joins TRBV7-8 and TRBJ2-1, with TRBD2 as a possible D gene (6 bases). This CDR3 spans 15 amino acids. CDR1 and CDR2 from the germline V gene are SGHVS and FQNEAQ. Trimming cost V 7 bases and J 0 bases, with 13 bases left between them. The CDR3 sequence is CASTLRDPSYNEQFF. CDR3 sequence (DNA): TGTGCCAGCACCCTGCGGGACCCCTCCTACAATGAGCAGTTCTTC.

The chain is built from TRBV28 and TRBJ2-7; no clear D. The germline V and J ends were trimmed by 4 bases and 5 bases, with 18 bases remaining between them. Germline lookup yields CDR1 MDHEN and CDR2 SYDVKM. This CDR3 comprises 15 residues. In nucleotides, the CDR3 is TGTGCCAGCAGTTCTTCCGGGCTCAAAAGGGACGAGCAGTACTTC. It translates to CASSSSGLKRDEQYF.

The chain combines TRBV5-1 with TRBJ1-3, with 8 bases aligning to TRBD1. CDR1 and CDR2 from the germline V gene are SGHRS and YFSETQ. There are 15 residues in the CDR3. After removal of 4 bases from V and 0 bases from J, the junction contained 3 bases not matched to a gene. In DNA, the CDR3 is TGCGCCAGCAGCATCGGACAGGGCTCTGGAAACACCATATATTTT. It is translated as CASSIGQGSGNTIYF. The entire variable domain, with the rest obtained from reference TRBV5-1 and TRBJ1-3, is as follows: KAGVTQTPRYLIKTRGQQVTLSCSPISGHRSVSWYQQTPGQGLQFLFEYFSETQRNKGNFPGRFSGRQFSNSRSEMNVSTLELGDSALYLCASSIGQGSGNTIYFGEGSWLTVV.

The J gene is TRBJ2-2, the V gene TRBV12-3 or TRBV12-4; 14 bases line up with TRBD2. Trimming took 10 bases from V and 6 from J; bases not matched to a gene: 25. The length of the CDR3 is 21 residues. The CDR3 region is CATRTVPGLAGERRKAGELFF. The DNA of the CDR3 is TGTGCCACTCGGACAGTTCCGGGACTAGCGGGAGAGAGACGGAAAGCCGGGGAGCTGTTTTTT.

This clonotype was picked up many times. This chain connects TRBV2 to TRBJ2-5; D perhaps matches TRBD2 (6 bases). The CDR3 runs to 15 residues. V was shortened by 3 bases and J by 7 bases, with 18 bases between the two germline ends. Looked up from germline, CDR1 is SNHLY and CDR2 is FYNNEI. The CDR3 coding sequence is TGTGCCAGCAGTGAGTCGCGGCTCGGGAGTGGGACCCAGTACTTC. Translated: CASSESRLGSGTQYF.

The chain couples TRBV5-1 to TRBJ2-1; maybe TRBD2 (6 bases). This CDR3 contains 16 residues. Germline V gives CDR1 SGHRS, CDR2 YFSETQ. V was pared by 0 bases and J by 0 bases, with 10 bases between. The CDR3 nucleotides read TGCGCCAGCAGCTTGGGGGACTCTCGCTCCTACAATGAGCAGTTCTTC. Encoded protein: CASSLGDSRSYNEQFF.

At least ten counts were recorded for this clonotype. The CDR3 DNA sequence: TGTGCCAGCAGTCCCAGGGGGCGAAAGGCTGAAGCTTTCTTT. It translates to CASSPRGRKAEAFF. The chain has TRBV28 and TRBJ1-1, with TRBD1 matching 8 bases. This CDR3 has 14 amino acids. The ends lost 5 bases at V and 6 bases at J; junction bases unmatched: 8. Germline loops: CDR1 MDHEN, CDR2 SYDVKM.

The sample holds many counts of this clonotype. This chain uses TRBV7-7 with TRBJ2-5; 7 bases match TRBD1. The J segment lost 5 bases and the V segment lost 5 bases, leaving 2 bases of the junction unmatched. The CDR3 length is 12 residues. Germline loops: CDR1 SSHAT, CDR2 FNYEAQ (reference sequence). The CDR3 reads CASSPQGETQYF. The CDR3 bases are TGTGCCAGCAGCCCACAGGGGGAGACCCAGTACTTC.

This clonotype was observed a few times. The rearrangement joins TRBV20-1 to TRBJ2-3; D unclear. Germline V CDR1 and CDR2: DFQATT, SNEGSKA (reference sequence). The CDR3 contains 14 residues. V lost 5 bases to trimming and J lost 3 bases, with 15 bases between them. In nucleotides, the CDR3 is TGCAGTGCTCCCAAAGGGCTTGGGACAGATACGCAGTATTTT. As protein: CSAPKGLGTDTQYF.

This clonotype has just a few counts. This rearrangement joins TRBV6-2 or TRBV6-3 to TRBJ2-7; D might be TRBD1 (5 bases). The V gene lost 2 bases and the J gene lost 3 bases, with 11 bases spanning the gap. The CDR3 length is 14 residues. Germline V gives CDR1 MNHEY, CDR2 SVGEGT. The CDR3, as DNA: TGTGCCAGCAGTTACAGAACAGGATTCTACGAGCAGTACTTC. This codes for CASSYRTGFYEQYF.

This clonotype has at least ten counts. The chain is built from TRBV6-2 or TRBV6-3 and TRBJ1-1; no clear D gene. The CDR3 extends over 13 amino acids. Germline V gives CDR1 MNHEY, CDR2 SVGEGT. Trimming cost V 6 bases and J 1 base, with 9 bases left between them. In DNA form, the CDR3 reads TGTGCCAGCAGATTTAGAGGGAACACTGAAGCTTTCTTT. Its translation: CASRFRGNTEAFF.

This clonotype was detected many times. The CDR3 loop reads CASSLVRHTGELFF. The CDR3, as DNA: TGTGCCAGCAGCTTAGTGCGGCACACCGGGGAGCTGTTTTTT. The V call is TRBV7-2, the J call TRBJ2-2; the D is unclear. This CDR3 is 14 amino acids long. CDR1 is SGHTA and CDR2 is FQGNSA in the germline V gene. The V and J ends lost 1 base and 3 bases respectively, with 6 bases between them.

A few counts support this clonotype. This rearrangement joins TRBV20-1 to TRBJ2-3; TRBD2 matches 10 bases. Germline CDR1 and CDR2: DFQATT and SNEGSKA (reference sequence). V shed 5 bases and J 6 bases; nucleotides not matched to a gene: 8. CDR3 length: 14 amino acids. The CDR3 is CSAGPGLAIDTQYF. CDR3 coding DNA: TGCAGTGCTGGACCGGGACTAGCGATCGATACGCAGTATTTT.

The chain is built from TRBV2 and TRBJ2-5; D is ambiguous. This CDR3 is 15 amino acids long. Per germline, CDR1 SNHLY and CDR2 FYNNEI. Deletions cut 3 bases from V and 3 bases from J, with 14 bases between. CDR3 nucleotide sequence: TGTGCCAGCAGTGAGAATAGCTACAGCGAAGAGACCCAGTACTTC. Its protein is CASSENSYSEETQYF.

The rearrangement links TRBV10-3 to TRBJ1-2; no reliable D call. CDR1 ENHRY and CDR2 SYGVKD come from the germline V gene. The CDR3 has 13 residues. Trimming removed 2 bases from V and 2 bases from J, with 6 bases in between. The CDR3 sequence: CAISEIQNYGYTF. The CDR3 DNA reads TGTGCCATCAGTGAGATACAGAACTATGGCTACACCTTC.